One T cell receptor beta chain is described in this entry. Its specificity is unknown. These data are taken from a study of cytomegalovirus exposure and HLA in healthy donors. Study outcomes and limitations: Specific recognition of CMV antigens was confirmed in vitro for a few chains (all CMV-associated). Rarity marked most TCR sequences, yet some public TCRs occurred in many donors.

This CDR3 contains 16 residues. Between the trimmed V and J ends, which lost 3 bases and 4 bases, there was a span of 16 bases. CDR1 and CDR2 (germline): SGHNT, YENEEA. Sequenced by immunoSEQ multiplex PCR; TCRdb stores in-frame clones only, minus some. Of around 150,000 clones in the sample, approximately 89% are singletons; the top ten hold 0.69%. The chain recombines TRBV11-3 with TRBJ2-1, with TRBD2 as a possible D gene (5 bases). The sample consisted of PBMCs. The TCR originated in a man aged 18 to 35 in good health and CMV-seronegative. CDR3 sequence reads: CASSFLSVSIYNEQFF. As DNA, the CDR3 is TGTGCCAGCAGCTTCCTTAGCGTATCGATTTACAATGAGCAGTTCTTC.